What follows describes a single TCR beta chain. Its antigen is currently unknown. This record belongs to a study of cytomegalovirus exposure and HLA in healthy donors. Study-level results: A missense variant in DCLRE1C was later tied to TCR beta V- and J-gene trimming. Roughly even sequencing depth across donors was the assumption behind the presence/absence analyses. 164 TCR beta chains were listed as cytomegalovirus-associated.

V was cut by 4 bases and J by 4 bases, with 10 bases left in between. Per germline, CDR1 SGDLS and CDR2 YYNGEE. This CDR3 comprises 13 residues. A multiplex PCR was run with 60 Vbeta primers and 13 Jbeta primers. The method was immunoSEQ multiplex PCR; TCRdb's version includes in-frame clones alone and lacks a portion of them. Its clone listing holds 70,000 or so clones. What was sequenced was PBMCs. The chain is built from TRBV9 and TRBJ2-3, with D tentatively TRBD2 (5 bases). This receptor was obtained from a man aged 35 to 55 in good health and CMV-seronegative. In nucleotides, the CDR3 is TGTGCCAGCAGCTTCGCCGGGGCAGATACGCAGTATTTT. This gives the protein CASSFAGADTQYF.